These 19 T cell receptor beta chains were sequenced from one sample in a study of molecular identifiers for immune sequencing clone quantification. TCRdb re-analysed the PCR reads in MiXCR, keeping a single row per CDR3 protein. Here the sample spans under 85,000 distinct CDR3 sequences, around a sixth being singletons. Sequencing was performed on naive CD8+ T cells from blood, with Jurkat cell RNA spiked in. Subset: FACS-sorted CD8+CD4-CCR7+CD45RA+ naive T cells. The receptors stem from a human donor in good health. Some libraries in this study had Jurkat cell RNA spiked in.

This clonotype was observed many times. The chain carries TRBV9 and TRBJ2-7, with D unresolved. Germline V CDR1 and CDR2: SGDLS, YYNGEE. Trimming removed 4 bases from V and 0 bases from J, with 11 bases in between. The CDR3 contains 14 residues. CDR3: CASSLGGNSYEQYF. The CDR3, as DNA: TGTGCCAGCAGCCTAGGTGGGAACTCCTACGAGCAGTACTTC.

About this clonotype itself: At one end the junction does not follow the germline gene, possibly because of a read error. Here the CDR3 DNA reads TGTACCATCAGTGAGGACTGGCACGAGCAGTACTTC. Translated: CTISEDWHEQYF. The gene calls are TRBV10-3 and TRBJ2-7, with D tentatively TRBD2 (5 bases). This CDR3 comprises 12 residues. Germline V gene sequence: CDR1 ENHRY, CDR2 SYGVKD.

This clonotype was found many times. The chain joins TRBV29-1 to TRBJ2-3; tentative D call: TRBD2 (6 bases). Trimming left V 2 bases short and J 2 bases short, with 14 bases between. CDR3 length: 15 residues. Germline V gives CDR1 SQVTM, CDR2 ANQGSEA. CDR3: CSVEYRSSATDTQYF. CDR3 bases: TGCAGCGTTGAATACCGTTCTAGCGCCACAGATACGCAGTATTTT.

As to this clonotype: It may be a read error: a sequence one base away is much more abundant. The J gene is TRBJ1-1, the V gene TRBV6-6; D possibly corresponds to TRBD1 (5 bases). The CDR3 is 11 amino acids. V lost 8 bases and J lost 4, with 8 bases in between. Germline V gene lookup returns CDR1 MNHNY and CDR2 SVGAGI (reference sequence). CDR3: CASADSTEAFF. The CDR3 coding sequence is TGTGCCAGCGCAGACAGCACTGAAGCTTTCTTT.

This clonotype was detected only a few times. The J gene is TRBJ2-1, the V gene TRBV3-1, with D possibly being TRBD2 (5 bases). Germline V gene sequence: CDR1 LGHDT, CDR2 YNNKEL (reference sequence). Trimming removed 4 bases at V and 10 bases at J, with 23 bases between. The CDR3 loop spans 16 amino acids. The CDR3 bases are TGTGCCAGCAGCCCTGGGAGCAGCGAGAGGCGCTGGGAGCAGTTCTTC. Translated: CASSPGSSERRWEQFF.

At least ten counts were recorded for this clonotype. The chain employs TRBV28 and TRBJ1-2, with D possibly matching TRBD1 (5 bases). The CDR3 covers 13 residues. Per the germline V gene, CDR1 is MDHEN and CDR2 is SYDVKM. Trimming pared 4 bases from V and 8 bases from J, leaving 14 bases between. The CDR3 bases are TGTGCCAGCAGTTCATTCGGGACGGGCGGCTACACCTTC. Amino acids: CASSSFGTGGYTF.

This clonotype was recorded at least ten times. The chain employs TRBV7-9 and TRBJ2-7; 8 positions agree with TRBD1. The J segment lost 6 bases and the V segment lost 5 bases, leaving 3 bases of the junction unmatched. The CDR3 has 12 amino acids. Germline values: CDR1 SEHNR, CDR2 FQNEAQ (reference sequence). CDR3 amino acids: CASSQTGGEQYF. CDR3 nucleotides: TGTGCCAGCAGCCAAACAGGGGGCGAGCAGTACTTC.

The V and J genes are TRBV18 and TRBJ1-5, with TRBD1 matching over 7 bases. The length of the CDR3 is 16 residues. Germline CDR1 KGHSH, CDR2 LQKENI. The V segment lost 2 bases and the J segment 8 bases; nucleotides outside the gene matches: 12. The CDR3 DNA sequence: TGTGCCAGCTCACCAGGGACAGTTAGTTACAGTAAGCCCCAGCATTTT. Its translation: CASSPGTVSYSKPQHF.

The table lists this clonotype with many counts. CDR3 protein: CASSMTASSYEQYF. The CDR3 DNA follows: TGTGCCAGCAGCATGACAGCGTCCTCCTACGAGCAGTACTTC. The chain uses TRBV11-3 and TRBJ2-7; a possible D gene is TRBD1 (5 bases). Trimming left V 5 bases short and J 0 bases short, with 11 bases between. There are 14 residues in the CDR3. Per the germline V gene, CDR1 is SGHNT and CDR2 is YENEEA.

This clonotype was picked up many times. This rearrangement joins TRBV7-6 to TRBJ2-7, with D possibly being TRBD1 (7 bases). The germline V gene encodes CDR1 SGHVS and CDR2 FNYEAQ. The CDR3 is 15 amino acids. V shed 5 bases and J shed 4 bases, with 18 bases lying between them. As DNA, the CDR3 is TGTGCCAGCAGCCCCCGACAGGGAGGTAAATACGAGCAGTACTTC. Its translation: CASSPRQGGKYEQYF.

This clonotype was counted ten times or more. The CDR3 is CASRFGGGPNTEAFF. The CDR3 DNA follows: TGTGCCAGCAGGTTCGGGGGGGGACCGAACACTGAAGCTTTCTTT. The V and J genes are TRBV7-9 and TRBJ1-1; weak D call: TRBD1 (5 bases). This CDR3 has 15 amino acids. V dropped 6 bases and J dropped 1 base, with 15 bases sitting between them. Germline values: CDR1 SEHNR, CDR2 FQNEAQ (reference sequence).

This clonotype was picked up a small number of times. The chain couples TRBV6-2 or TRBV6-3 to TRBJ2-7; D not certain. CDR1 MNHEY and CDR2 SVGEGT come from the germline V gene. CDR3 length equals 12 residues. The germline V and J ends were trimmed by 6 bases and 2 bases, with 8 bases remaining between them. The CDR3 is CASSAIPYEQYF. The DNA for the CDR3 is TGTGCCAGCAGCGCTATACCCTACGAGCAGTACTTC.

This clonotype was recorded at least ten times. V is TRBV20-1 and J is TRBJ2-1, with 13 bases lining up with TRBD2. Germline CDR1 is DFQATT and CDR2 is SNEGSKA (reference sequence). After removal of 1 base from V and 6 bases from J, the junction contained 6 bases not matched to a gene. The CDR3 loop spans 16 amino acids. CDR3 protein: CSARARTSGGANEQFF. CDR3 bases: TGCAGTGCTAGAGCGCGTACTAGCGGGGGGGCCAATGAGCAGTTCTTC.

This clonotype was seen a few times. The genes are TRBV12-3 or TRBV12-4 and TRBJ1-5, with 7 bases matching TRBD1. The CDR3 contains 15 residues. V lost 6 bases, J lost 4 bases, and 9 bases stayed unmatched. The CDR3 here is CASRLTGTENQPQHF. Here the CDR3 DNA reads TGTGCCAGCAGACTTACCGGGACAGAAAATCAGCCCCAGCATTTT.

A remark on this clonotype: A much larger clone differs from this one at a single base, so this may be a read error. The chain uses TRBV19 and TRBJ2-7, with 10 bases identical to TRBD1. V shed 3 bases, J shed 3 bases, and the junction held 2 bases outside the gene matches. This CDR3 spans 14 amino acids. Looked up from germline, CDR1 is LNHDA and CDR2 is SQIVND (reference sequence). In DNA, the CDR3 is TGTGCCAGTAGTATCTGGGACAGGGGCTACGAGCAGTACTTC. Protein product: CASSIWDRGYEQYF.

This clonotype has at least ten counts. The V call is TRBV12-3 or TRBV12-4, the J call TRBJ1-1, with a possible D match to TRBD1 (5 bases). V was clipped by 7 bases and J by 2 bases, with 17 bases between them. This CDR3 is built from 15 residues. As DNA, the CDR3 is TGTGCCAGCACCCTGATCGGGGGGAGTAACACTGAAGCTTTCTTT. This encodes CASTLIGGSNTEAFF.

This clonotype appeared many times. This rearrangement joins TRBV11-1 to TRBJ2-6; 11 bases align to TRBD2. Germline CDR1 SGHAT, CDR2 FQDESV (reference sequence). Trimming removed 5 bases from V and 0 bases from J; junction bases left unmatched: 6. There are 18 residues in the CDR3. The CDR3 sequence: CASSATSGRSSGANVLTF. The DNA for the CDR3 is TGTGCCAGCAGCGCCACTAGCGGGAGAAGCTCTGGGGCCAACGTCCTGACTTTC.

This clonotype was seen at least ten times. The rearrangement uses TRBV27 and TRBJ2-5, with D uncertain. The germline V gene encodes CDR1 MNHEY and CDR2 SMNVEV (reference sequence). The V and J ends lost 6 bases and 1 base respectively, with 12 bases between them. This CDR3 comprises 14 residues. The CDR3 loop is CASSQNQVQETQYF. Written as DNA, the CDR3 is TGTGCCAGCAGCCAAAACCAGGTCCAAGAGACCCAGTACTTC.

This clonotype was seen many times. The chain links TRBV20-1 to TRBJ2-2; D is unclear. The CDR3 runs to 13 residues. Trimming cost V 1 base and J 2 bases, with 5 bases left between them. Germline V lookup: CDR1 DFQATT, CDR2 SNEGSKA (reference sequence). CDR3 amino acids: CSARVGNTGELFF. The CDR3 DNA reads TGCAGTGCTAGAGTAGGAAACACCGGGGAGCTGTTTTTT.